A selection of T cell receptor beta chains follows, all from one sample in a study of control samples from healthy donors and cancer patients. The table came from immunoSEQ multiplex PCR; TCRdb's copy has only in-frame clones and leaves some out. This table has about 150,000 clones, 85% to 95% appearing once. Material: blood. The receptors were sampled from a man aged 40-49 years in good health. Both conserved end residues are part of each CDR3. D genes are given only for firm matches. Rows give clone size only sometimes, using once, few, many, or a class for an expanded clone.

clone size,V gene,J gene,D gene,CDR3 DNA,CDR3 protein
.,TRBV10-2,TRBJ2-3,TRBD1,TGCGCCAGCAATACTAGAGGGGGACAGAAGGTTTCAGATACGCAGTATTTT,CASNTRGGQKVSDTQYF
.,TRBV5-6,TRBJ2-1,.,TGTGCCAGCAGCTTACAGAGTGAGCAGTTCTTC,CASSLQSEQFF
.,TRBV27,TRBJ2-1,.,TGTGCCAGCAGATGGGGTCCATCGCTCGATGAGCAGTTCTTC,CASRWGPSLDEQFF
once,TRBV19,TRBJ2-1,TRBD2,TGTGCCAGTAGTATGGCTAGCGGGGGGATTAGCTCCTACAATGAGCAGTTCTTC,CASSMASGGISSYNEQFF
.,TRBV12-3/TRBV12-4,TRBJ2-7,.,TGTGCCAGCAGTTTAGTCGTCGGGGTCGAGCAGTACTTC,CASSLVVGVEQYF
.,TRBV19,TRBJ1-2,TRBD1,TGTGCCAGTAGTCGCAGGGGGAACTATGGCTACACCTTC,CASSRRGNYGYTF
.,TRBV5-5,TRBJ1-5,.,TGTGCCAGCAGCTTGGCAGGGGATGCTCAGCCCCAGCATTTT,CASSLAGDAQPQHF
.,TRBV11-1,TRBJ2-1,TRBD2,TGTGCCAGCAGTTCGGGACTAGCGCCCTACAATGAGCAGTTCTTC,CASSSGLAPYNEQFF
.,TRBV9,TRBJ1-1,TRBD1,TGTGCCAGCAGCGCCCAAGAATGGACAGGCCTTTACACTGAAGCTTTCTTT,CASSAQEWTGLYTEAFF
.,TRBV10-3,TRBJ1-2,.,TGTGCCATCAGTGAGTCCGAAGGGGGGGGATATGGCTACACCTTC,CAISESEGGGYGYTF
.,TRBV4-1,TRBJ1-4,.,TGCGCCAGCAGCCACCGCCAGGTTGGAGAAAAACTGTTTTTT,CASSHRQVGEKLFF
.,TRBV30,TRBJ2-3,TRBD1,TGTGCCTGGAGTACCGGGACAGGGGGCACAGATACGCAGTATTTT,CAWSTGTGGTDTQYF
.,TRBV9,TRBJ2-1,TRBD2,TGTGCCAGCAGCGTAGGTAGTAGCGGGGGGAATGAGCAGTTCTTC,CASSVGSSGGNEQFF
.,TRBV11-2,TRBJ2-2,.,TGTGCCAGCAGCTTAGCCGGGGAGCTGTTTTTT,CASSLAGELFF
.,TRBV27,TRBJ1-1,.,TGTGCCAGCAGTTTCAGTGCCGGAATGAACACTGAAGCTTTCTTT,CASSFSAGMNTEAFF
.,TRBV18,TRBJ2-7,.,TGTGCCAGCTCACCCCAAGGGGTTGGCTACGAGCAGTACTTC,CASSPQGVGYEQYF